The entry below gives a single T cell receptor beta chain sequence along with its context. This entry belongs to a study of shared clonotypes between healthy human individuals. Generated by immunoSEQ multiplex PCR, the TCRdb table keeps only in-frame clones and is missing some. Among approximately 530,000 clones, around 95% were seen once, and the ten largest hold about 0.059%. V was trimmed by 5 bases and J by 5 bases, leaving 12 bases between them. This CDR3 has 13 residues. CDR1 and CDR2 (germline): MNHNY, SVGAGI (reference sequence). This chain connects TRBV6-6 to TRBJ2-5, with TRBD2 as a possible D gene (5 bases). The TCR was taken from a woman in her twenties or thirties in good health. The sample comprised naive CD4+ T cells sorted from blood. Documented subset: CD45RA+ positively selected. Here the CDR3 DNA reads TGTGCCAGCAGTGGGGTACAGCGGGAGACCCAGTACTTC. This translates into CASSGVQRETQYF.